Presented here are 29 T cell receptor beta chains from one specimen sequenced in a study of early T cells in non-severe SARS-CoV-2 infection. TCRdb reprocessed the 5' RACE reads with MiXCR, giving one entry per CDR3 protein. The sample holds 70,000 or so distinct CDR3 sequences, more than 10% seen once. Sequencing was done on a sample of whole blood. The receptors originated from an adult who was a healthcare worker with PCR-confirmed SARS-CoV-2 infection or an uninfected control (not recorded which).

This clonotype was seen many times. The V gene is TRBV12-3 or TRBV12-4, the J gene TRBJ1-1, with 10 bases aligning to TRBD1. V shed 6 bases, J shed 2 bases, and the junction held 12 bases outside the gene matches. The CDR3 contains 17 residues. Written as DNA, the CDR3 is TGTGCCAGCAGCCAGGACAGGGGGTTTGGGGCCAACACTGAAGCTTTCTTT. This sequence encodes CASSQDRGFGANTEAFF.

This clonotype was recorded many times. The chain uses TRBV7-2 and TRBJ2-7, with unresolved D. The V gene's germline CDR1 is SGHTA and CDR2 FQGNSA. CDR3 length: 12 amino acids. Trimming pared 3 bases from V and 2 bases from J, leaving 5 bases between. The CDR3 DNA follows: TGTGCCAGCAGCTTCCTCCCCTACGAGCAGTACTTC. It translates to CASSFLPYEQYF.

There are many counts of this clonotype. The CDR3 protein is CASSDRQGREKLFF. The DNA of the CDR3 is TGCGCCAGCAGCGACCGGCAGGGCAGAGAAAAACTGTTTTTT. This sequence joins TRBV5-1 and TRBJ1-4, with D perhaps matching TRBD1 (5 bases). V shed 4 bases and J shed 8 bases, with 15 bases lying between them. CDR3 length: 14 amino acids. Per germline, CDR1 SGHRS and CDR2 YFSETQ.

This clonotype was picked up a small number of times. The germline gene is not matched at one end of the junction; a read error may be the cause. J is TRBJ2-7 and V is TRBV18, with 10 positions matching TRBD1. This CDR3 comprises 16 residues. Looked up from germline, CDR1 is KGHSH and CDR2 is LQKENI. The CDR3 reads CANSPTAGQGRNVQYF. In DNA, the CDR3 is TGTGCCAACTCACCGACGGCGGGACAGGGGCGTAATGTGCAGTACTTC.

This clonotype was counted ten times or more. V and J are TRBV2 and TRBJ2-7; 7 positions agree with TRBD1. The CDR3 contains 15 residues. Per the germline V gene, CDR1 is SNHLY and CDR2 is FYNNEI. V shed 6 bases, J shed 5 bases, and the junction held 13 bases outside the gene matches. CDR3 DNA sequence: TGTGCCAGCAGGGAACAGGGGTTTCCAGGGGACGAGCAGTACTTC. It is translated as CASREQGFPGDEQYF.

The chain employs TRBV5-1 and TRBJ1-2, with no clear D. This CDR3 is 15 amino acids long. Germline V gives CDR1 SGHRS, CDR2 YFSETQ. V lost 3 bases and J 2 bases, leaving 14 bases between the germline ends. CDR3: CASSSWTSLNYGYTF. The CDR3 coding sequence is TGCGCCAGCAGCTCCTGGACGAGCCTGAACTATGGCTACACCTTC. Full variable domain (rest looked up from reference TRBV5-1 and TRBJ1-2): KAGVTQTPRYLIKTRGQQVTLSCSPISGHRSVSWYQQTPGQGLQFLFEYFSETQRNKGNFPGRFSGRQFSNSRSEMNVSTLELGDSALYLCASSSWTSLNYGYTFGSGTRLTVV.

The chain employs TRBV28 and TRBJ2-7; no clear D gene. The CDR3 has 14 residues. Trimming took off 6 bases at V and 3 bases at J, with 15 bases between the two ends. CDR1 and CDR2 from the germline V gene are MDHEN and SYDVKM. The CDR3 sequence: CASRSGSYFYEQYF. The CDR3 DNA reads as TGTGCCAGCAGGTCCGGGTCCTACTTCTACGAGCAGTACTTC. Full variable domain (outside the CDR3, taken from reference TRBV28 and TRBJ2-7): DVKVTQSSRYLVKRTGEKVFLECVQDMDHENMFWYRQDPGLGLRLIYFSYDVKMKEKGDIPEGYSVSREKKERFSLILESASTNQTSMYLCASRSGSYFYEQYFGPGTRLTVT.

The J gene is TRBJ2-5, the V gene TRBV7-9; the D is unclear. The CDR3 totals 15 residues. Trimming removed 6 bases at V and 0 bases at J, with 14 bases between. Germline V CDR1 and CDR2: SEHNR, FQNEAQ (reference sequence). The CDR3: CASRPGFPYQETQYF. The CDR3 DNA sequence: TGTGCCAGCAGGCCAGGATTCCCTTACCAAGAGACCCAGTACTTC.

This clonotype appeared many times. This chain joins TRBV5-8 and TRBJ2-7; D might be TRBD1 (6 bases). Trimming took 0 bases from V and 2 from J, leaving 18 bases between them. The germline gives CDR1 SGHTS, CDR2 YDEGEE. CDR3 length: 17 residues. The CDR3 DNA reads as TGTGCCAGCAGCTTGGGGGGACACCTTACGAGGCCCTACGAGCAGTACTTC. Translating gives CASSLGGHLTRPYEQYF.

The chain links TRBV6-1 to TRBJ2-1; the match to TRBD1 covers 9 bases. CDR3 length: 14 residues. Germline assignment: CDR1 MNHNS and CDR2 SASEGT. The ends lost 6 bases at V and 5 bases at J; junction bases unmatched: 5. The CDR3 DNA reads as TGTGCCAGCAGGGGACAGGGTTGGGACAATGAGCAGTTCTTC. Translated, it gives CASRGQGWDNEQFF.

The rearrangement links TRBV20-1 to TRBJ1-2; D is unclear. Trimming pared 5 bases from V and 2 bases from J, leaving 12 bases between. This CDR3 contains 13 residues. Germline V gene sequence: CDR1 DFQATT, CDR2 SNEGSKA (reference sequence). CDR3 in amino acids: CSAPEHSNYGYTF. DNA for the CDR3: TGCAGTGCTCCAGAGCACAGCAACTATGGCTACACCTTC.

This clonotype was detected many times. This chain links TRBV6-5 with TRBJ2-2, with a possible D match to TRBD1 (5 bases). This CDR3 region has 17 residues. From germline, CDR1 is MNHEY and CDR2 SVGAGI. V was trimmed by 0 bases and J by 4 bases, leaving 15 bases between them. CDR3: CASSYSLRALSTGELFF. The CDR3 bases are TGTGCCAGCAGTTACTCCCTCAGGGCCCTTAGCACCGGGGAGCTGTTTTTT.

This chain joins TRBV9 and TRBJ1-6, with D unclear. Trimming removed 2 bases at V and 12 bases at J, with 9 bases between. Germline CDR1 is SGDLS and CDR2 is YYNGEE. CDR3 size: 12 residues. CDR3 in amino acids: CASSVSTEPLHF. CDR3 nucleotide sequence: TGTGCCAGCAGCGTTTCGACGGAACCCCTCCACTTT.

The V call is TRBV7-9, the J call TRBJ2-5; D remains ambiguous. V shed 5 bases and J shed 2 bases, with 9 bases lying between them. Germline loops: CDR1 SEHNR, CDR2 FQNEAQ (reference sequence). The CDR3 has 13 amino acids. CDR3 bases: TGTGCCAGCAGCAACAGCCTTCAAGAGACCCAGTACTTC. It is translated as CASSNSLQETQYF.

This clonotype was observed many times. The rearrangement joins TRBV6-4 to TRBJ2-6, with 7 bases lining up with TRBD2. This CDR3 is built from 15 residues. Germline V gives CDR1 MRHNA, CDR2 SNTAGT. V was clipped by 4 bases and J by 0 bases; unmatched bases: 0. CDR3 in DNA: TGTGCCAGCAGTGTAGCGGGCTCTGGGGCCAACGTCCTGACTTTC. The encoded protein is CASSVAGSGANVLTF.

This clonotype was picked up a small number of times. The V gene is TRBV20-1, the J gene TRBJ2-3, with TRBD1 as a possible D gene (5 bases). CDR3 size: 14 residues. Germline V gene data show CDR1 as DFQATT and CDR2 as SNEGSKA (reference sequence). Trimming removed 5 bases from V and 2 bases from J, with 14 bases in between. CDR3 region: CSAYDSGDTDTQYF. The CDR3 nucleotides read TGCAGTGCTTACGACAGTGGGGACACAGATACGCAGTATTTT.

This chain joins TRBV4-3 and TRBJ1-1; tentative D call: TRBD1 (6 bases). Germline V gene sequence: CDR1 LGHNA, CDR2 YSLEER. The CDR3 is 15 amino acids. Trimming cost V 1 base and J 3 bases, with 12 bases left between them. In nucleotides, the CDR3 is TGCGCCAGCAGCCAAGGAAAAGGGGGGTACACTGAAGCTTTCTTT. Protein: CASSQGKGGYTEAFF.

A few counts support this clonotype. V gene TRBV20-1 combines with J gene TRBJ2-1; D is ambiguous. The CDR3 sequence is 12 residues long. Germline V lookup: CDR1 DFQATT, CDR2 SNEGSKA (reference sequence). V lost 4 bases to trimming and J lost 8 bases, with 12 bases between them. The CDR3 DNA reads TGCAGTGCTACAGGACCTGGGGATGAGCAGTTCTTC. This gives the protein CSATGPGDEQFF.

This clonotype was recorded many times. V gene TRBV6-5 combines with J gene TRBJ1-1, with TRBD1 as a possible D gene (5 bases). The CDR3 loop spans 13 amino acids. Germline CDR1 MNHEY, CDR2 SVGAGI. V shed 2 bases and J shed 5 bases, with 9 bases lying between them. DNA for the CDR3: TGTGCCAGCAGTTACGAGGGGAGGACTGAAGCTTTCTTT. Translated: CASSYEGRTEAFF.

The sample holds many counts of this clonotype. V gene TRBV6-2 or TRBV6-3 combines with J gene TRBJ1-2, with 7 bases matching TRBD1. The germline gives CDR1 MNHEY, CDR2 SVGEGT. The trim removed 5 bases at V and 8 bases at J, leaving 5 bases unmatched. The CDR3 consists of 12 residues. In DNA form, the CDR3 reads TGTGCCAGCAGTGACAGGGCGAGCGGCTACACCTTC. This codes for CASSDRASGYTF.

This clonotype was counted between two and nine times. This chain connects TRBV29-1 to TRBJ2-2; 9 bases align to TRBD2. V trimming: 4 bases; J trimming: 6 bases; junction bases outside the gene matches: 3. This CDR3 spans 13 amino acids. CDR1 is SQVTM, CDR2 ANQGSEA, per germline. CDR3 in amino acids: CSVGLAEPGELFF. In DNA, the CDR3 is TGCAGCGTTGGACTAGCGGAACCCGGGGAGCTGTTTTTT.

This clonotype was observed at least ten times. For the CDR3, the DNA is TGTGCCAGCAGAAACTCAGGGGCAGATACGCAGTATTTT. Translated: CASRNSGADTQYF. The chain recombines TRBV12-3 or TRBV12-4 with TRBJ2-3, with D tentatively TRBD1 (6 bases). The CDR3 runs to 13 residues. V was trimmed by 6 bases and J by 4 bases, leaving 11 bases between them.

The table lists this clonotype with many counts. The rearrangement joins TRBV19 to TRBJ2-1; D not certain. The CDR3 totals 13 residues. V was pared by 3 bases and J by 5 bases, with 8 bases between. Germline assignment: CDR1 LNHDA and CDR2 SQIVND (reference sequence). CDR3 protein: CASSIIRNNEQFF. The CDR3 DNA reads as TGTGCCAGTAGTATTATCCGGAACAATGAGCAGTTCTTC.

This clonotype was observed many times. V and J are TRBV10-3 and TRBJ1-1, with TRBD1 as a possible D gene (5 bases). V was cut by 4 bases and J by 5 bases, with 17 bases left in between. The CDR3 is made up of 15 amino acids. Germline assignment: CDR1 ENHRY and CDR2 SYGVKD. The CDR3 sequence is CAISGRGVGETEAFF. CDR3 nucleotides: TGTGCCATCAGTGGCAGAGGAGTAGGGGAGACTGAAGCTTTCTTT.

This clonotype was seen repeatedly, ten times or more. This chain uses TRBV12-3 or TRBV12-4 with TRBJ2-7; a weak D match, TRBD1 (5 bases). The CDR3 extends over 14 amino acids. Trimming stripped 3 bases from V and 2 bases from J, with 11 bases between. CDR3 sequence (DNA): TGTGCCAGCAGTTTGAATCAGGGTCCCTACGAGCAGTACTTC. Encoded protein: CASSLNQGPYEQYF.

The rearrangement uses TRBV21-1 and TRBJ1-2. TRBV21-1 is a known pseudogene. The CDR3 is 8 amino acids. CDR3 amino acids: CASGEGLF. The CDR3 bases are TGTGCCAGCGGCGAGGGACTCTTC.

V gene TRBV2 combines with J gene TRBJ2-4; no reliable D call. The V end lost 8 bases, the J end lost 1 base, and 12 bases lay between the germline ends. This CDR3 spans 14 amino acids. CDR1 and CDR2 from the germline V gene are SNHLY and FYNNEI. The CDR3 DNA reads TGTGCCAGCTCTCAGTCAAGTGCCAAAAACATTCAGTACTTC. Residues: CASSQSSAKNIQYF.

This clonotype has just a few counts. The V gene is TRBV29-1, the J gene TRBJ1-2, with a possible D match to TRBD1 (6 bases). The CDR3 is 12 residues long. Germline CDR1 and CDR2: SQVTM and ANQGSEA. V was clipped by 6 bases and J by 7 bases, with 15 bases between them. The DNA of the CDR3 is TGCAGCGTCCTGGACAGAGGTCCTGGCTACACCTTC. The encoded protein is CSVLDRGPGYTF.

In its sample, this clonotype was seen many times. The chain couples TRBV27 to TRBJ2-5, with TRBD1 matching over 8 bases. This CDR3 region has 12 residues. The ends lost 6 bases at V and 7 bases at J; junction bases unmatched: 4. Germline V gives CDR1 MNHEY, CDR2 SMNVEV (reference sequence). The CDR3: CASSQGAGTQYF. In nucleotides, the CDR3 is TGTGCCAGCAGCCAGGGGGCCGGGACCCAGTACTTC.